This TCR beta chain was documented in a study of shared clonotypes between healthy human individuals. In the study overall: Per-donor plates numbered three CD4 naive, three CD4 memory, two CD8 naive and one CD8 memory. Whole-study results and caveats: In contrast to clonotypes shared by all four donors, non-shared clonotypes had lower generation probabilities. A generally larger estimated richness was seen in naive subsets than in memory subsets.

For every subset, genomic DNA was evenly distributed across several immunoSEQ plates. Produced via immunoSEQ multiplex PCR; TCRdb's table is partial and in-frame only. The data show a few hundred thousand clones, roughly 96% seen once. The CDR3 runs 11 residues. CDR1 is LNHDA, CDR2 SQIVND, per germline (reference sequence). V lost 4 bases to trimming and J lost 4 bases, with 4 bases between them. About this clone: Its matching antigen is unknown.

The chain has TRBV19 and TRBJ1-2, with no clear D. This clonotype originated in a young man in good health. Sequenced sample: memory CD8+ T cells sorted from blood. This sample's subset: CD45RO+ cells pooled with CCR7-negative TemRA cells. Here the CDR3 DNA reads TGTGCCAGTAGTAGCGGCTATGGCTACACCTTC. This gives the protein CASSSGYGYTF.